This T cell receptor (beta chain) comes out of a study of T cell responses to AZD1222 COVID-19 vaccine. Study-wide results and limits: Following two doses of AZD1222, Spike-specific TCR breadth and depth rose. The CD4 TCRs associated with vaccination extended across spike and predominated at 160-218 and 743-854. Among the donors, most were white British and more were female, and clonal diversity was possibly underestimated. The number of AZD1222 recipients seropositive at baseline was only 5 to 7.

Notes on this clone: Its target is unknown.

TCRdb's table, derived via immunoSEQ multiplex PCR, lists solely in-frame clones and lacks some. Of about 110,000 clones detected, roughly 84% appear once; the ten largest clones hold 2.5% to 4%. The length of the CDR3 is 16 residues. V lost 0 bases and J lost 7; bases outside the gene matches: 4. The V gene's germline CDR1 is MNHEY and CDR2 SVGAGI. The sample was peripheral blood, taken on day 0 of AZD1222 vaccination. The chain is built from TRBV6-5 and TRBJ1-6; 9 positions match TRBD1. The source of this sequence is an adult in good health. This CDR3 reads CASSYSGDRDNSPLHF. As DNA, the CDR3 is TGTGCCAGCAGTTACTCGGGGGACAGGGACAATTCACCCCTCCACTTT.